The 29 T cell receptor beta chains in this list originate from one sample, sequenced in a study of T-cell reconstitution after alpha-beta-depleted transplantation in children. Unique molecular identifiers were used to barcode this TCRbeta library. TCRdb re-derived calls from the PCR reads in MiXCR, one entry per CDR3 protein. The sample has 490,000 or so distinct CDR3 sequences, roughly 10% seen once; the top ten hold around 2.2%. Sample: PBMCs, taken before TCRalphabeta/CD19-depleted stem cell transplant. These TCRs come from a child aged 2-15 years with inherited bone marrow failure, due to receive a stem cell transplant.

At least ten counts were recorded for this clonotype. The chain has TRBV7-9 and TRBJ2-5; D is perhaps TRBD1 or TRBD2 (6 bases each). V lost 5 bases and J 5 bases, leaving 15 bases between the germline ends. The CDR3 sequence is 14 residues long. Germline assignment: CDR1 SEHNR and CDR2 FQNEAQ (reference sequence). CDR3 amino acids: CASSVMDSGETQYF. CDR3 nucleotides: TGTGCCAGCAGCGTCATGGACAGCGGGGAGACCCAGTACTTC.

This clonotype was seen ten or more times. CDR3 DNA sequence: TGTGCCAAGCAAACTAGCGGCTCCTACAATGAGCAGTTCTTC. Translated, it gives CAKQTSGSYNEQFF. This rearrangement joins TRBV27 to TRBJ2-1, with 8 bases fitting TRBD2. The CDR3 has 14 residues. Germline CDR1 MNHEY, CDR2 SMNVEV (reference sequence). V trimming: 10 bases; J trimming: 0 bases; junction bases outside the gene matches: 5.

This clonotype was seen many times. The V and J genes are TRBV5-1 and TRBJ2-3; D perhaps matches TRBD2 (6 bases). Trimming took off 1 base at V and 0 bases at J, with 15 bases between the two ends. CDR1 SGHRS and CDR2 YFSETQ come from the germline V gene. The CDR3 is 17 amino acids. The CDR3 DNA is TGCGCCAGCAGCTTGATGGACGGGAGCGGTAGCACAGATACGCAGTATTTT. Translated, it gives CASSLMDGSGSTDTQYF.

This clonotype has just a few counts. The chain joins TRBV20-1 to TRBJ2-2, with 8 bases fitting TRBD2. Germline trimming cut 3 bases from V and 6 bases from J; bases unmatched to any gene: 3. Germline V gives CDR1 DFQATT, CDR2 SNEGSKA (reference sequence). This CDR3 is 13 amino acids long. The CDR3 coding sequence is TGCAGTGCTAGCGGGAGGGCCTCCGGGGAGCTGTTTTTT. It specifies CSASGRASGELFF.

This clonotype was seen repeatedly, ten times or more. V and J are TRBV29-1 and TRBJ2-1; TRBD2 aligns across 14 bases. CDR3 length: 15 amino acids. The V and J ends lost 4 bases and 10 bases, in that order; junction bases with no gene match: 9. Germline V gene data show CDR1 as SQVTM and CDR2 as ANQGSEA. Written as DNA, the CDR3 is TGCAGCGTTGTGGGGGGACTAGCGGGAGCGGGGGAGCAGTTCTTC. It codes for CSVVGGLAGAGEQFF.

The gene calls are TRBV6-2 or TRBV6-3 and TRBJ1-5; 9 nucleotides line up with TRBD1. V lost 1 base, J lost 3 bases, and 13 bases stayed unmatched. The CDR3 totals 19 residues. The germline gives CDR1 MNHEY, CDR2 SVGEGT. CDR3 in amino acids: CASSYWLDRGGYTNQPQHF. DNA for the CDR3: TGTGCCAGCAGTTACTGGTTGGACAGGGGAGGGTATACCAATCAGCCCCAGCATTTT.

This clonotype has just a few counts. The chain joins TRBV12-3 or TRBV12-4 to TRBJ1-2; no reliable D call. The CDR3 has 15 amino acids. V shed 7 bases and J shed 3 bases, with 18 bases lying between them. The CDR3: CASTTSEGFDYGYTF. CDR3 DNA sequence: TGTGCCAGCACCACGTCAGAGGGCTTCGACTATGGCTACACCTTC.

For this clonotype: It may be a read error: a sequence one base away is much more abundant. J is TRBJ2-5 and V is TRBV4-1, with 10 bases aligning to TRBD2. The CDR3 contains 16 residues. Germline V gives CDR1 MGHRA, CDR2 YSYEKL. The CDR3 loop reads CASRQALAGDSETQYF. CDR3 nucleotides: TGCGCCAGCAGACAAGCGCTAGCGGGAGATTCAGAGACCCAGTACTTC.

This clonotype was counted at least ten times. The J gene is TRBJ2-2, the V gene TRBV5-1, with D perhaps assigned TRBD1 or TRBD2 (5 bases each). The germline V gene encodes CDR1 SGHRS and CDR2 YFSETQ. Trimming cost V 3 bases and J 8 bases, with 14 bases left between them. This CDR3 is built from 14 residues. CDR3 sequence reads: CASSWDQGLGELFF. Written as DNA, the CDR3 is TGCGCCAGCAGCTGGGACCAAGGGTTAGGGGAGCTGTTTTTT.

This clonotype showed up many times. V and J are TRBV12-3 or TRBV12-4 and TRBJ1-6; the D gene is possibly TRBD1 (5 bases). The V end was cut by 2 bases, the J end by 6 bases, with 11 bases between. The CDR3 extends over 15 amino acids. The CDR3 DNA is TGTGCCAGCAGTTTAAGGAGACAGACTAATTCACCCCTCCACTTT. Translation: CASSLRRQTNSPLHF.

This clonotype was counted ten times or more. This chain connects TRBV20-1 to TRBJ2-4; possible D gene TRBD1, 6 bases. The CDR3 runs to 13 residues. V lost 0 bases to trimming and J lost 7 bases, with 10 bases between them. Germline values: CDR1 DFQATT, CDR2 SNEGSKA (reference sequence). Written as DNA, the CDR3 is TGCAGTGCTAGAGATTCCACAGGGAACATTCAGTACTTC. Protein sequence: CSARDSTGNIQYF.

This clonotype was found a few times. The CDR3 spells CSARDPGGGYNEQFF. The CDR3 region has the DNA TGCAGTGCTAGAGATCCGGGGGGAGGTTACAATGAGCAGTTCTTC. The chain carries TRBV20-1 and TRBJ2-1, with 7 bases lining up with TRBD2. CDR1 DFQATT and CDR2 SNEGSKA come from the germline V gene (reference sequence). V shed 0 bases and J 4 bases; nucleotides not matched to a gene: 6. The CDR3 extends over 15 amino acids.

The chain joins TRBV15 to TRBJ2-6, with no clear D. This CDR3 has 17 amino acids. V lost 0 bases, J lost 0 bases, and 9 bases lay in between. Germline CDR1 and CDR2: LNHNV and YYDKDF (reference sequence). The CDR3 nucleotides read TGTGCCACCAGCAGAGATGGAAGTTCCTCTGGGGCCAACGTCCTGACTTTC. Translating it yields CATSRDGSSSGANVLTF.

This clonotype was seen at least ten times. This chain uses TRBV27 with TRBJ1-3; D remains unclear. Looked up from germline, CDR1 is MNHEY and CDR2 is SMNVEV (reference sequence). Trimming pared 5 bases from V and 0 bases from J, leaving 8 bases between. The length of the CDR3 is 14 residues. The CDR3 region has the DNA TGTGCCAGCAGTAGAACACTCTCTGGAAACACCATATATTTT. It specifies CASSRTLSGNTIYF.

This clonotype has ten or more counts. The J gene is TRBJ2-7, the V gene TRBV10-3; either TRBD1 or TRBD2 may supply D (5 bases each). The CDR3 contains 15 residues. The germline V and J ends were trimmed by 2 bases and 6 bases, with 17 bases remaining between them. Germline loops: CDR1 ENHRY, CDR2 SYGVKD. The chain's CDR3 is CAISEPTQGRGEQYF. For the CDR3, the DNA is TGTGCCATCAGTGAGCCTACTCAGGGCCGGGGCGAGCAGTACTTC.

With regard to this clonotype: A much larger clone differs from this one at a single base, so this may be a read error. CDR3 coding DNA: TGTGCCAGCAGTTTACCCGGGGAAGGCCCTTACGGGCAGTACTTC. It is translated as CASSLPGEGPYGQYF. The V gene is TRBV28, the J gene TRBJ2-7, with a weak D call TRBD2 (5 bases). The CDR3 has 15 amino acids. Germline V gives CDR1 MDHEN, CDR2 SYDVKM.

This clonotype was counted only a few times. The V gene is TRBV12-3 or TRBV12-4, the J gene TRBJ1-2; D gene unclear. The CDR3 is made up of 13 amino acids. Trimming cost V 5 bases and J 4 bases, with 11 bases left between them. The CDR3 nucleotides are TGTGCCAGCAGTGTAAGCCGGGGCTATGGCTACACCTTC. It yields the protein CASSVSRGYGYTF.

This clonotype was counted at least ten times. This rearrangement joins TRBV24-1 to TRBJ2-1; D is uncertain. Deletions cut 6 bases from V and 0 bases from J, with 11 bases between. Germline V lookup: CDR1 KGHDR, CDR2 SFDVKD. The CDR3 extends over 15 amino acids. The CDR3 coding sequence is TGTGCCACCAGTACTAATAAGGACTCCTACAATGAGCAGTTCTTC. It is translated as CATSTNKDSYNEQFF.

The chain recombines TRBV23-1 with TRBJ2-7; no definite D call. TRBV23-1 is filed as an ORF, its function uncertain. Trimming removed 1 base at V and 2 bases at J, with 15 bases between. CDR3 length: 16 residues. The CDR3 DNA reads TGCGCCAGCAGTCAATTATGTCCCGCAGGCACCTACGAGCAGTACTTC. This gives the protein CASSQLCPAGTYEQYF.

This clonotype was counted at least ten times. V usage is TRBV20-1 and J usage is TRBJ2-7, with 10 bases lining up with TRBD2. V shed 5 bases and J 7 bases; nucleotides not matched to a gene: 11. The V gene's germline CDR1 is DFQATT and CDR2 SNEGSKA (reference sequence). This CDR3 spans 14 amino acids. DNA for the CDR3: TGCAGTGCTTCTAGCGGGAGCCCCTTTGGGGAGCAGTACTTC. This translates into CSASSGSPFGEQYF.

This clonotype was picked up many times. J is TRBJ2-3 and V is TRBV29-1; D gene uncertain. The CDR3 runs to 11 residues. Germline V lookup: CDR1 SQVTM, CDR2 ANQGSEA. The V and J ends lost 7 bases and 6 bases respectively, with 11 bases between them. Here the CDR3 reads CSGFSLDTQYF. As DNA, the CDR3 is TGCAGCGGTTTCTCGCTGGATACGCAGTATTTT.

This clonotype has a count of ten or more. This chain connects TRBV7-2 to TRBJ2-7; TRBD1 matches 8 bases. Germline CDR1 and CDR2: SGHTA and FQGNSA. Unmatched junction bases numbered 7, after V lost 4 bases and J lost 2 bases. There are 15 residues in the CDR3. The CDR3 DNA reads as TGTGCCAGCAGCTGGTCACAGGGGGAGACCTACGAGCAGTACTTC. Protein: CASSWSQGETYEQYF.

This clonotype came up many times. The chain links TRBV12-3 or TRBV12-4 to TRBJ2-1, with 12 bases fitting TRBD2. The junction had 7 bases not matched to a gene; V was cut back by 5 bases and J by 2 bases. The CDR3 is 17 residues long. The CDR3 region is CASSQTSGSFAYNEQFF. Written as DNA, the CDR3 is TGTGCCAGCAGTCAGACTAGCGGGAGCTTCGCCTACAATGAGCAGTTCTTC.

This clonotype was observed at least ten times. The chain has TRBV12-3 or TRBV12-4 and TRBJ2-1; 11 nucleotides agree with TRBD2. Trimming removed 2 bases from V and 3 bases from J; junction bases left unmatched: 3. This CDR3 comprises 16 residues. CDR3 in DNA: TGTGCCAGCAGTTTACGGACTAGCGGGTTCTACAATGAGCAGTTCTTC. Translated, it gives CASSLRTSGFYNEQFF.

This clonotype was observed at least ten times. The rearrangement joins TRBV20-1 to TRBJ2-3; possibly TRBD1 or TRBD2 for D (6 bases each). CDR3 length: 13 amino acids. V lost 4 bases and J lost 3, with 11 bases in between. In germline, CDR1 is DFQATT, CDR2 SNEGSKA (reference sequence). CDR3 loop: CSANKGGTDTQYF. CDR3 nucleotide sequence: TGCAGTGCTAACAAGGGGGGAACAGATACGCAGTATTTT.

In regard to this clonotype: This may arise from a read error, as a much more abundant clone is one base away. The chain combines TRBV28 with TRBJ2-2, with D tentatively TRBD1 (5 bases). The CDR3 is 14 amino acids. Trimming left V 3 bases short and J 4 bases short, with 9 bases between. CDR1 is MDHEN, CDR2 SYDVKM, per germline. The CDR3 nucleotides read TGTGCCAGCAGTTTCCTAAGGGGCACCGGGGAGCTGTTTTTT. The encoded protein is CASSFLRGTGELFF. Complete variable domain (other parts from reference TRBV28 and TRBJ2-2): DVKVTQSSRYLVKRTGEKVFLECVQDMDHENMFWYRQDPGLGLRLIYFSYDVKMKEKGDIPEGYSVSREKKERFSLILESASTNQTSMYLCASSFLRGTGELFFGEGSRLTVL.

At least ten counts were recorded for this clonotype. The CDR3 loop reads CAWSYGSWELFF. DNA for the CDR3: TGTGCCTGGAGTTACGGGAGCTGGGAGCTGTTTTTT. V is TRBV30 and J is TRBJ2-2, with TRBD2 as a possible D gene (6 bases). The CDR3 is 12 residues long. Germline assignment: CDR1 GTSNPN and CDR2 SVGIG (reference sequence). Trimming left V 2 bases short and J 9 bases short, with 10 bases between.

This clonotype was seen ten or more times. This chain links TRBV20-1 with TRBJ2-5, with a weak D call TRBD2 (6 bases). Germline V CDR1 and CDR2: DFQATT, SNEGSKA (reference sequence). V was cut by 6 bases and J by 4 bases, with 15 bases left in between. The CDR3 runs 13 residues. For the CDR3, the DNA is TGCAGTGCCAAACGGATGGGGGGAGAGACCCAGTACTTC. Amino acid sequence: CSAKRMGGETQYF.

This clonotype has a count of ten or more. The chain links TRBV28 to TRBJ2-1; 11 bases match TRBD2. The trim removed 5 bases at V and 0 bases at J, leaving 3 bases unmatched. The CDR3 is made up of 16 amino acids. The germline V gene encodes CDR1 MDHEN and CDR2 SYDVKM. The CDR3 DNA follows: TGTGCCAGCAGTAGACTAGCGGGGAGCTCCTACAATGAGCAGTTCTTC. Translated: CASSRLAGSSYNEQFF.